A selection of T cell receptor beta chains follows, all from one sample in a study of cytomegalovirus exposure and HLA in healthy donors. Some clones are missing from TCRdb's copy, which holds only in-frame ones; the method was immunoSEQ multiplex PCR. Of about 220,000 clones listed, 60% to 80% are singletons. The specimen was PBMCs. All receptors come from a male donor in good health and CMV-seronegative. CDR3s include the opening cysteine and the closing phenylalanine or tryptophan. A D gene is named only where the DNA matches it firmly. Clone size is given for some rows only: seen once, a few or many times, or a class if the clone is expanded.

length	J	V	D	size	DNA	CDR3
15	TRBJ2-7	TRBV27	TRBD1	-	TGTGCCAGCAGTTTATTCGGGGACAGGGGTACAGAGCAGTACTTC	CASSLFGDRGTEQYF
17	TRBJ1-4	TRBV7-7	TRBD1	-	TGTGCCAGCAGCTTAGGGGACAGGGGGTGGGGTGGAGAAAAACTGTTTTTT	CASSLGDRGWGGEKLFF
13	TRBJ1-1	TRBV11-2	-	-	TGTGCCAGCAGCTTTTACATTAACACTGAAGCTTTCTTT	CASSFYINTEAFF
13	TRBJ2-7	TRBV27	-	once	TGTGCCAGCAGTTCAGATTACCCCTACGAGCAGTACTTC	CASSSDYPYEQYF
18	TRBJ2-1	TRBV28	-	-	TGTGCCAGCAGTTTAACCCCCCCGGGGGTTGACTCCTACAATGAGCAGTTCTTC	CASSLTPPGVDSYNEQFF
12	TRBJ2-7	TRBV5-4	TRBD2	-	TGTGCCAGCAGCGAAGGGACTAGCTCTCTGTACTTC	CASSEGTSSLYF
14	TRBJ1-1	TRBV27	-	few	TGTGCCAGCGCCTCCCAGACATTGAACACTGAAGCTTTCTTT	CASASQTLNTEAFF
15	TRBJ1-1	TRBV5-8	TRBD1	-	TGTGCCAGCAGCAACAACCAGGGGGCGGGCACTGAAGCTTTCTTT	CASSNNQGAGTEAFF
15	TRBJ1-2	TRBV7-2	TRBD1	few	TGTGCCAGCAGCCCAACCCGGACAGGAGGGGGGGGCTACACCTTC	CASSPTRTGGGGYTF
12	TRBJ1-1	TRBV2	-	-	TGTGCCAGCAGGGCGGGGAGGACTGAAGCTTTCTTT	CASRAGRTEAFF
17	TRBJ2-1	TRBV28	TRBD2	few	TGTGCCAGCAGTTCGTCTTTACTAGCGGGAGTTGTCAATGAGCAGTTCTTC	CASSSSLLAGVVNEQFF
13	TRBJ1-2	TRBV28	-	-	TGTGCCAGCAGTATACATGAAAAAATTGGCTACACCTTC	CASSIHEKIGYTF
16	TRBJ2-1	TRBV7-3	TRBD2	-	TGTGCCAGCAGCAAATGGACTAGCGGGAGAGTCAATGAGCAGTTCTTC	CASSKWTSGRVNEQFF
15	TRBJ2-7	TRBV7-9	TRBD2	few	TGTGCCAGCAGCTTAGACGCGACTAGCCACTACGAGCAGTACTTC	CASSLDATSHYEQYF